This T cell receptor (beta chain) emerged from a study of cytomegalovirus exposure and HLA in healthy donors. Study observations and caveats: Some segments of the V type, notably TRBV6-2 and TRBV6-3, were excluded as indistinguishable.

With 60 Vbeta and 13 Jbeta primers, the PCR was carried out. The assay was immunoSEQ multiplex PCR, and TCRdb's table has in-frame clones only and misses some. The sample includes around 120,000 clones, around 79% of them seen just once. Trimming left V 3 bases short and J 6 bases short, with 10 bases between. Germline V CDR1 and CDR2: SGHNT, YYREEE (reference sequence). The CDR3 contains 12 residues. A word on this clone: Antigen: not known.

Sequenced input: PBMCs. The V and J genes are TRBV5-4 and TRBJ2-7, with D unclear. The receptor was isolated from a woman aged 40 to 50 in good health and CMV-seronegative. The CDR3 nucleotides are TGTGCCAGCAGCTACGCGTCCGGCGAGCAGTACTTC. Protein product: CASSYASGEQYF.